This T cell receptor beta chain is drawn from a study of blood T cell repertoires in COVID-19. Only in-frame clones appear in the TCRdb table, and some are missing; sequencing was by immunoSEQ multiplex PCR. This table has around 300,000 clones, 88% appearing once. Trimming left V 2 bases short and J 6 bases short, with 7 bases between. CDR3 length: 12 amino acids. Germline lookup yields CDR1 MNHEY and CDR2 SVGEGT. The sequencing sample was made of PBMCs or T cells enriched from blood (not recorded which). This sequence was found in a woman aged 50 to 60 who had recovered from COVID-19. This sequence joins TRBV6-2 or TRBV6-3 and TRBJ1-2, with D uncertain. CDR3 region: CASSYPRDGYTF. In DNA form, the CDR3 reads TGTGCCAGCAGTTACCCGAGGGATGGCTACACCTTC.